The following is a TCR beta chain sequence with its context. The antigen remains undetermined. The sample is drawn from a study of T cell responses to AZD1222 COVID-19 vaccine. Germline-derived CDR1 and CDR2 are LNHDA and SQIVND (reference sequence). V was pared by 4 bases and J by 3 bases, with 9 bases between. CDR3 length: 13 amino acids. Assay used: immunoSEQ multiplex PCR; TCRdb lists only in-frame clones, some missing. The data show nearly 95,000 clones, 90% seen once. Findings and limits, study-wide: Repertoires were obtained only post-peak T cell response. An increase in Spike-specific TCR breadth and depth was observed after two AZD1222 doses. White British donors predominated, females outnumbered males, and clonal diversity was possibly underestimated.

The source material was peripheral blood, sampled on day 0 of AZD1222 vaccination. The rearrangement uses TRBV19 and TRBJ1-2; a possible D gene is TRBD1 (5 bases). This TCR was recovered from an adult in good health. Written as DNA, the CDR3 is TGTGCCAGTAGTAAGAAAGGGGACTATGGCTACACCTTC. Its translation: CASSKKGDYGYTF.